This paragraph covers one T cell receptor beta chain sequence. Its antigen is not known. With baseline, cycle 4 day 1, and cycle 7 day 1 as timepoints, blood was sampled. Sequenced by immunoSEQ multiplex PCR; TCRdb stores in-frame clones only, minus some. The sample shows 95,000 to 100,000 clones, about four fifths of them seen only once. The source of the sample is a study of OX40 agonist ivuxolimab in advanced cancers. Study background: Melanoma, hepatocellular carcinoma, head and neck or renal cell cancer occurred in dose-escalation patients. Study-level results: There was clonal expansion of CD4+ and CD8+ blood T cells by week 6 at 0.1 to 3.0 mg/kg.

The CDR3 loop spans 15 amino acids. V lost 4 bases to trimming and J lost 9 bases; unmatched junction nucleotides: 8. Germline V gives CDR1 SGHDN, CDR2 FVKESK. The TCR was taken from an adult with an advanced solid tumor such as melanoma, head and neck, liver or kidney cancer. Specimen: CD4+ or CD8+ T cells sorted from blood, collected in a trial of the OX40 agonist ivuxolimab. The gene calls are TRBV14 and TRBJ2-1, with 11 bases matching TRBD2. The CDR3 coding sequence is TGTGCCAGCAGCCGGCTGACTAGCGGGGCGGGTGAGCAGTTCTTC. It codes for CASSRLTSGAGEQFF.